This T cell receptor (beta chain) was identified during a study of blood T cell repertoires in COVID-19. The CDR3 has 16 amino acids. The trim removed 10 bases at V and 5 bases at J, leaving 17 bases unmatched. Germline V gene lookup returns CDR1 LNHDA and CDR2 SQIVND (reference sequence). Profiled with immunoSEQ multiplex PCR; TCRdb holds only in-frame clones, not every one. The sample includes 30,000 to 35,000 clones, 80% to 90% of them seen just once. The chain is built from TRBV19 and TRBJ2-7; TRBD1 matches at 10 bases. Sequencing was carried out using peripheral blood. This sequence was found in a man aged 50 to 60 with acute or convalescent COVID-19. CDR3 nucleotide sequence: TGTGCCACCAAAGGGATAAGGGGGACAGGGGACGACGAGCAGTACTTC. Encoded protein: CATKGIRGTGDDEQYF.